This TCR beta chain was recovered during a study of human T cells and chemical hapten exposure. The sample's time point: patch test 1, 2 weeks after DPC sensitization. As to treatment: therapeutic diphenylcyclopropenone sensitization with weekly scalp DPC. TCRdb re-derived calls from the RACE reads in MiXCR, one entry per CDR3 protein. Here the sample spans a few hundred thousand distinct CDR3 sequences, about 4.4% being singletons. Trimming left V 1 base short and J 8 bases short, with 5 bases between. Looked up from germline, CDR1 is KGHDR and CDR2 is SFDVKD. The CDR3 is 12 amino acids. The rearrangement uses TRBV24-1 and TRBJ2-1; D remains unclear. The clonotype comes from a woman between 50 and 59 years old with alopecia areata. Some clones in this sample may be carry-over from other donors' samples. This material consisted of whole blood, taken in connection with sensitization to the hapten diphenylcyclopropenone (DPC). CDR3: CATSDFSDEQFF. CDR3 DNA: TGTGCCACCAGTGATTTCTCGGATGAGCAGTTCTTC.